Here is one T cell receptor (beta chain) with its context. The CDR3 consists of 12 residues. Trimming removed 5 bases from V and 6 bases from J, with 11 bases in between. Germline CDR1 SQVTM, CDR2 ANQGSEA. This specimen belongs to a study of blood T cell repertoires in COVID-19. Study-level information: Sources were T cells, B-cell-depleted T cells, or PBMCs; the material itself was cDNA or gDNA.

Original handling: It was from reference gene primer amplification that nucleated cell counts were estimated. Here immunoSEQ multiplex PCR was the method, and the copy in TCRdb shows in-frame clones only, minus some. The V and J calls and clone size come from that table; D and trimming were worked out from the DNA. The table shows 150,000 to 180,000 clones, with about four fifths occurring only once. Sequenced sample: peripheral blood. This sequence was found in a woman aged 55-69 years with acute or convalescent COVID-19. The V and J genes are TRBV29-1 and TRBJ1-5; D not resolved. The CDR3 region has the DNA TGCAGCGTTTATGATCCAGGTCAGCCCCAGCATTTT. It translates to CSVYDPGQPQHF. Using reference TRBV29-1 and TRBJ1-5 for the parts outside the CDR3, the full variable domain is SAVISQKPSRDICQRGTSLTIQCQVDSQVTMMFWYRQQPGQSLTLIATANQGSEATYESGFVIDKFPISRPNLTFSTLTVSNMSPEDSSIYLCSVYDPGQPQHFGDGTRLSIL.